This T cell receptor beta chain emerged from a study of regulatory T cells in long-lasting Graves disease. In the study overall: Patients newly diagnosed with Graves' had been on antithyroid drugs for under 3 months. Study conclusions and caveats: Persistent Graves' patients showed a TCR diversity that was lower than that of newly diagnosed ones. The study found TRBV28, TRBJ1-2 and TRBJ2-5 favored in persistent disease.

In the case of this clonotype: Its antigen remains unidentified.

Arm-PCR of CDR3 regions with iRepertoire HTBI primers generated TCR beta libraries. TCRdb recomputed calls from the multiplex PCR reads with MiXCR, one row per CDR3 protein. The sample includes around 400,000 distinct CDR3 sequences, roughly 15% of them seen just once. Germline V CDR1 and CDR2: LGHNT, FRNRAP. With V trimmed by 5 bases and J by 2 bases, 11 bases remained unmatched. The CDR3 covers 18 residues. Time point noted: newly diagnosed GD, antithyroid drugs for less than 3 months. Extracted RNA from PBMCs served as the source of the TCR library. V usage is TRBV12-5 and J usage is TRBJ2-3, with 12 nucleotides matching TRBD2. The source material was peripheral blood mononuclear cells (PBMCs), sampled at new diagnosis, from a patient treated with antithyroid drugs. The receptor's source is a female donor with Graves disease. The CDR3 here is CASGPARTSGIYTDTQYF. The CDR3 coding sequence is TGTGCTAGTGGTCCGGCGAGGACTAGCGGGATTTACACAGATACGCAGTATTTT.